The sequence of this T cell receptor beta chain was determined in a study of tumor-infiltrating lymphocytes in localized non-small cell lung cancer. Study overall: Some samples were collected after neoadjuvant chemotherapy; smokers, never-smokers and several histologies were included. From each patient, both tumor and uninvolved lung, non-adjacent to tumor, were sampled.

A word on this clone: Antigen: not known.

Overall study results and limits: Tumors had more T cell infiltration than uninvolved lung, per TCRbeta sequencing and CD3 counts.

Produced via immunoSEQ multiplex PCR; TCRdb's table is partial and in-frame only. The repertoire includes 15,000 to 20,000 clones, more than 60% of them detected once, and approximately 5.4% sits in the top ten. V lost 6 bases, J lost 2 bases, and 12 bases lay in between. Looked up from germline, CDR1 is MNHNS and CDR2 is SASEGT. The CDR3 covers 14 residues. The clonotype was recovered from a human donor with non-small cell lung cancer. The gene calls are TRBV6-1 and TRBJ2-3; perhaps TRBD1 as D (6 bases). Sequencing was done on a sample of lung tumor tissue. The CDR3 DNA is TGTGCCAGCAGGAAGGACAGCCCCACAGATACGCAGTATTTT. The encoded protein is CASRKDSPTDTQYF.